This T cell receptor (beta chain) was obtained from a study of T cell repertoires in aging, cancer and after chemotherapy. Amplification of TCR beta used genomic DNA extracted from peripheral blood. This clonotype has just a few counts. Germline lookup yields CDR1 LNHDA and CDR2 SQIVND (reference sequence). V gave up 7 bases and J gave up 9 bases, with 19 bases separating them. CDR3 length equals 14 residues. A mixed TRB-A/B primer pool amplified rearranged TRB by multiplex touch-down PCR. MiXCR, applied by TCRdb to the multiplex PCR reads, yields one record per CDR3 protein. Of roughly 4,500 distinct CDR3 sequences detected, around 40% appear once; the ten largest clones hold 3% to 4.5%.

The source is a human donor with a blood cancer. J is TRBJ2-1 and V is TRBV19; possible D gene TRBD2, 6 bases. Sequencing was carried out using blood. In nucleotides, the CDR3 is TGTGCCAGTAATCCGGGGCCCGGGAGTAGTGAGCAGTTCTTC. It specifies CASNPGPGSSEQFF.